This is a list of T cell receptor beta chains from one sample in a study of spatial heterogeneity in lung cancer. TCRdb reprocessed the 5' RACE reads via MiXCR and lists one record per CDR3 protein. The sample includes about 4,300 distinct CDR3 sequences, about two fifths seen only once; the top ten take approximately 31%. The sample in question was lung tumor tissue, obtained at surgery. All receptors derive from a male donor with early-stage non-small cell lung cancer. Each CDR3 is given without its conserved first and last residue. Expanded clones are given a class, and other clones once, few, many or no size at all.

cdr3_aa: ASSQQGYEQY
clone_size: -
v_call: TRBV3-1
cdr3_length: 10
j_call: TRBJ2-7

cdr3_aa: SATPTYQYNEQF
clone_size: large
v_call: TRBV20-1
cdr3_length: 12
j_call: TRBJ2-1

cdr3_aa: ASRAEASSYNEQF
clone_size: -
v_call: TRBV9
cdr3_length: 13
j_call: TRBJ2-1

cdr3_aa: ASSLAGSGFETQY
clone_size: medium-sized
v_call: TRBV7-6
cdr3_length: 13
j_call: TRBJ2-5

cdr3_aa: ASSLSGSTDTQY
clone_size: medium-sized
v_call: TRBV7-3
cdr3_length: 12
j_call: TRBJ2-3

cdr3_aa: ASTPGAGGLYEQY
clone_size: medium-sized
v_call: TRBV7-6
cdr3_length: 13
j_call: TRBJ2-7

cdr3_aa: SAVPQETQY
clone_size: few
v_call: TRBV20-1
cdr3_length: 9
j_call: TRBJ2-5

cdr3_aa: ASSFSGRDTEAF
clone_size: few
v_call: TRBV7-8
cdr3_length: 12
j_call: TRBJ1-1

cdr3_aa: ASSGGNQETQY
clone_size: -
v_call: TRBV11-3
cdr3_length: 11
j_call: TRBJ2-5

cdr3_aa: ASSINSGEQY
clone_size: -
v_call: TRBV18
cdr3_length: 10
j_call: TRBJ2-7

cdr3_aa: ASSYGTVGVYEQY
clone_size: -
v_call: TRBV6-5
cdr3_length: 13
j_call: TRBJ2-7

cdr3_aa: ASSTRRGTGNNEQF
clone_size: -
v_call: TRBV12-3/TRBV12-4
cdr3_length: 14
j_call: TRBJ2-1

cdr3_aa: ASSLEQGKHYNSPLH
clone_size: medium-sized
v_call: TRBV5-1
cdr3_length: 15
j_call: TRBJ1-6

cdr3_aa: ASAGTTNTGELF
clone_size: many
v_call: TRBV2
cdr3_length: 12
j_call: TRBJ2-2

cdr3_aa: ASSQTEQETQY
clone_size: -
v_call: TRBV27
cdr3_length: 11
j_call: TRBJ2-5

cdr3_aa: ASRLAGGSYNEQF
clone_size: few
v_call: TRBV6-5
cdr3_length: 13
j_call: TRBJ2-1

cdr3_aa: ASSLGGRNYGYT
clone_size: medium-sized
v_call: TRBV13
cdr3_length: 12
j_call: TRBJ1-2

cdr3_aa: ASSLGGRGRHAEQF
clone_size: -
v_call: TRBV11-3
cdr3_length: 14
j_call: TRBJ2-1

cdr3_aa: ASSHGVYNEQF
clone_size: -
v_call: TRBV3-1
cdr3_length: 11
j_call: TRBJ2-1

cdr3_aa: ASSQVGEANVLT
clone_size: medium-sized
v_call: TRBV4-1
cdr3_length: 12
j_call: TRBJ2-6

cdr3_aa: AMGAGGLDTQY
clone_size: few
v_call: TRBV25-1
cdr3_length: 11
j_call: TRBJ2-3

cdr3_aa: ASSEWRGAFDEQF
clone_size: -
v_call: TRBV6-1
cdr3_length: 13
j_call: TRBJ2-1

cdr3_aa: ASSGGQRNTQY
clone_size: -
v_call: TRBV5-1
cdr3_length: 11
j_call: TRBJ2-3

cdr3_aa: ASSFGQINTGELF
clone_size: medium-sized
v_call: TRBV11-2
cdr3_length: 13
j_call: TRBJ2-2

cdr3_aa: ASSPGLAGSYEQY
clone_size: few
v_call: TRBV4-2
cdr3_length: 13
j_call: TRBJ2-7

cdr3_aa: SAQTSGSRYEQF
clone_size: -
v_call: TRBV20-1
cdr3_length: 12
j_call: TRBJ2-1

cdr3_aa: ASSTVYEQY
clone_size: -
v_call: TRBV11-2
cdr3_length: 9
j_call: TRBJ2-7

cdr3_aa: ASSISATYEQY
clone_size: -
v_call: TRBV7-2
cdr3_length: 11
j_call: TRBJ2-7

cdr3_aa: ASSPGTGTYTDTQY
clone_size: once
v_call: TRBV18
cdr3_length: 14
j_call: TRBJ2-3

cdr3_aa: ASTFTNEQF
clone_size: medium-sized
v_call: TRBV28
cdr3_length: 9
j_call: TRBJ2-1

cdr3_aa: ASSIQGNQPQH
clone_size: medium-sized
v_call: TRBV7-8
cdr3_length: 11
j_call: TRBJ1-5

cdr3_aa: ASSSRGMPGNTIY
clone_size: medium-sized
v_call: TRBV12-3/TRBV12-4
cdr3_length: 13
j_call: TRBJ1-3

cdr3_aa: ASSFGRDYNEQF
clone_size: medium-sized
v_call: TRBV6-6
cdr3_length: 12
j_call: TRBJ2-1

cdr3_aa: ASSPGGLGGTGELF
clone_size: -
v_call: TRBV7-3
cdr3_length: 14
j_call: TRBJ2-2

cdr3_aa: ATTVQGSYEQY
clone_size: -
v_call: TRBV28
cdr3_length: 11
j_call: TRBJ2-7

cdr3_aa: ASSLAAGTYEQY
clone_size: few
v_call: TRBV7-9
cdr3_length: 12
j_call: TRBJ2-7

cdr3_aa: ASSYSRVAGYNEQF
clone_size: many
v_call: TRBV6-2/TRBV6-3
cdr3_length: 14
j_call: TRBJ2-1

cdr3_aa: ASSPGTRGNEQF
clone_size: medium-sized
v_call: TRBV5-1
cdr3_length: 12
j_call: TRBJ2-1

cdr3_aa: ASSNPGTQETQY
clone_size: -
v_call: TRBV2
cdr3_length: 12
j_call: TRBJ2-5

cdr3_aa: ASSLGLSNTGELF
clone_size: -
v_call: TRBV7-6
cdr3_length: 13
j_call: TRBJ2-2

cdr3_aa: ASSQAGVRTDTQY
clone_size: -
v_call: TRBV3-1
cdr3_length: 13
j_call: TRBJ2-3

cdr3_aa: ASSLFQGSAKLF
clone_size: medium-sized
v_call: TRBV5-4
cdr3_length: 12
j_call: TRBJ1-4

cdr3_aa: ASSLQGQGTDTQY
clone_size: few
v_call: TRBV12-3/TRBV12-4
cdr3_length: 13
j_call: TRBJ2-3

cdr3_aa: ASSSMGQRKDTEAF
clone_size: -
v_call: TRBV5-4
cdr3_length: 14
j_call: TRBJ1-1

cdr3_aa: ASSQGDREETQY
clone_size: few
v_call: TRBV6-5
cdr3_length: 12
j_call: TRBJ2-5

cdr3_aa: ASSQEAYEQY
clone_size: -
v_call: TRBV4-2
cdr3_length: 10
j_call: TRBJ2-7

cdr3_aa: ASSLTQETQY
clone_size: few
v_call: TRBV12-3/TRBV12-4
cdr3_length: 10
j_call: TRBJ2-5

cdr3_aa: ASSLGYPDTDYGYT
clone_size: -
v_call: TRBV5-4
cdr3_length: 14
j_call: TRBJ1-2

cdr3_aa: ASSLWTGGTGELF
clone_size: medium-sized
v_call: TRBV5-1
cdr3_length: 13
j_call: TRBJ2-2

cdr3_aa: ASSEESLAFTDTQY
clone_size: -
v_call: TRBV3-1
cdr3_length: 14
j_call: TRBJ2-3

cdr3_aa: ASSLQAALYGYT
clone_size: -
v_call: TRBV5-1
cdr3_length: 12
j_call: TRBJ1-2

cdr3_aa: ASSLNIRQQETQY
clone_size: -
v_call: TRBV11-2
cdr3_length: 13
j_call: TRBJ2-5

cdr3_aa: ARSTGDSGNTIY
clone_size: medium-sized
v_call: TRBV2
cdr3_length: 12
j_call: TRBJ1-3

cdr3_aa: ASRRQGDPSYEQY
clone_size: once
v_call: TRBV5-1
cdr3_length: 13
j_call: TRBJ2-7

cdr3_aa: SASWRGTSDEQY
clone_size: -
v_call: TRBV20-1
cdr3_length: 12
j_call: TRBJ2-7